The 25 T cell receptor beta chains in this list originate from one sample, sequenced in a study of blood T cell repertoires in COVID-19. Profiled with immunoSEQ multiplex PCR; TCRdb holds only in-frame clones, not every one. The sample includes 270,000 or so clones, roughly 86% seen only once; the top ten take over 2.5%. Input material: PBMCs or T cells enriched from blood (not recorded which). These receptors were taken from a woman aged 18-30 years who had recovered from COVID-19.

The chain employs TRBV4-1 and TRBJ2-3; 10 bases fit TRBD2. Germline loops: CDR1 MGHRA, CDR2 YSYEKL. The CDR3 spans 16 residues. V lost 4 bases and J lost 5; bases outside the gene matches: 9. The CDR3 DNA follows: TGCGCCAGCAGCCGAGAAGCGGGAGGGCGTGGAGATACGCAGTATTTT. It translates to CASSREAGGRGDTQYF.

V gene TRBV14 combines with J gene TRBJ2-4; D gene uncertain. This CDR3 spans 19 amino acids. The germline V and J ends were trimmed by 4 bases and 1 base, with 23 bases remaining between them. Germline CDR1 is SGHDN and CDR2 is FVKESK. The CDR3 is CASSPLSTSPNSAKNIQYF. CDR3 bases: TGTGCCAGCAGCCCCCTTTCGACAAGCCCGAACTCGGCCAAAAACATTCAGTACTTC.

This clone was counted a single time. CDR3: CASSPRGPGGNTIYF. The CDR3 DNA reads as TGTGCCAGTAGTCCGCGGGGCCCAGGAGGAAACACCATATATTTT. V is TRBV19 and J is TRBJ1-3; D is possibly TRBD1 (5 bases). Trimming took off 5 bases at V and 4 bases at J, with 15 bases between the two ends. In germline, CDR1 is LNHDA, CDR2 SQIVND (reference sequence). The CDR3 contains 15 residues.

This rearrangement joins TRBV7-9 to TRBJ2-1, with D perhaps TRBD2 (6 bases). The germline V gene has CDR1 SEHNR and CDR2 FQNEAQ (reference sequence). The CDR3 runs to 15 residues. V lost 5 bases and J lost 6, with 17 bases in between. For the CDR3, the DNA is TGTGCCAGCAGCGAAACCTTCGGGGGTGGCAATGAGCAGTTCTTC. Translated: CASSETFGGGNEQFF.

The V and J genes are TRBV7-8 and TRBJ1-1; no definite D call. The CDR3 totals 16 residues. Germline V gene lookup returns CDR1 SGHVS and CDR2 FQNEAQ. Deletions cut 5 bases from V and 2 bases from J, with 18 bases between. In DNA, the CDR3 is TGTGCCAGCAGCGCAAGCCTGGGCAGCCCAAACACTGAAGCTTTCTTT. This translates into CASSASLGSPNTEAFF.

The chain couples TRBV13 to TRBJ2-7; 7 positions agree with TRBD1. Germline CDR1 reads PRHDT; CDR2 reads FYEKMQ (reference sequence). This CDR3 contains 17 residues. The ends lost 0 bases at V and 4 bases at J; junction bases unmatched: 12. Written as DNA, the CDR3 is TGTGCCAGCAGCTTAGGCTACGAGGGGGCCAGGGTGTACGAGCAGTACTTC. It encodes CASSLGYEGARVYEQYF.

J is TRBJ1-3 and V is TRBV12-5; D is uncertain. The V gene's germline CDR1 is LGHNT and CDR2 FRNRAP. This CDR3 comprises 14 residues. The ends were cut back, 3 bases at V and 0 bases at J, with 6 bases in the middle. The CDR3 region is CASGLRVSGNTIYF. The CDR3 DNA sequence: TGTGCTAGTGGTTTACGAGTCTCTGGAAACACCATATATTTT. Variable domain in full (rest from reference TRBV12-5 and TRBJ1-3): DARVTQTPRHKVTEMGQEVTMRCQPILGHNTVFWYRQTMMQGLELLAYFRNRAPLDDSGMPKDRFSAEMPDATLATLKIQPSEPRDSAVYFCASGLRVSGNTIYFGEGSWLTVV.

This chain connects TRBV7-2 to TRBJ2-3; 8 nucleotides agree with TRBD2. Germline values: CDR1 SGHTA, CDR2 FQGNSA. The CDR3 extends over 16 amino acids. Germline trimming cut 0 bases from V and 1 base from J; bases unmatched to any gene: 3. In DNA form, the CDR3 reads TGTGCCAGCAGCTTAGCCGTACTAGCGGGCACAGATACGCAGTATTTT. Translated: CASSLAVLAGTDTQYF.

This sequence joins TRBV5-4 and TRBJ1-4; 7 bases fit TRBD1. From germline, CDR1 is SGHNT and CDR2 YYREEE (reference sequence). CDR3 length equals 14 residues. After removal of 1 base from V and 5 bases from J, the junction contained 2 bases not matched to a gene. The CDR3, as DNA: TGTGCCAGCAGCTTGACAGGGGTAAATGAAAAACTGTTTTTT. Amino acid sequence: CASSLTGVNEKLFF.

The chain uses TRBV7-2 and TRBJ1-1; a possible D gene is TRBD1 (5 bases). V lost 2 bases, J lost 0 bases, and 16 bases lay in between. Per the germline V gene, CDR1 is SGHTA and CDR2 is FQGNSA. This CDR3 is 17 amino acids long. The CDR3 sequence: CASSLWAGTDMNTEAFF. The CDR3 DNA reads TGTGCCAGCAGCTTATGGGCGGGGACGGATATGAACACTGAAGCTTTCTTT.

This rearrangement joins TRBV28 to TRBJ1-1; D gene unclear. The CDR3 spans 16 residues. CDR1 and CDR2 from the germline V gene are MDHEN and SYDVKM. Trimming removed 9 bases at V and 7 bases at J, with 27 bases between. Written as DNA, the CDR3 is TGTGCCAGTCACACGGCGGGCGCAGGAGCCGGGAGTGAAGCTTTCTTT. Its translation: CASHTAGAGAGSEAFF.

The gene calls are TRBV15 and TRBJ2-7; 9 bases fit TRBD1. The CDR3 runs to 15 residues. With 8 bases clipped from V and 6 bases from J, the junction kept 14 bases outside the gene matches. Per germline, CDR1 LNHNV and CDR2 YYDKDF (reference sequence). CDR3 coding DNA: TGTGCCACCCAATTAGACAGGGGGACCTTCCTCGAGCAGTACTTC. It encodes CATQLDRGTFLEQYF. The full variable domain, in which reference TRBV15 and TRBJ2-7 provide the parts outside the CDR3, is DAMVIQNPRYQVTQFGKPVTLSCSQTLNHNVMYWYQQKSSQAPKLLFHYYDKDFNNEADTPDNFQSRRPNTSFCFLDIRSPGLGDTAMYLCATQLDRGTFLEQYFGPGTRLTVT.

The genes are TRBV15 and TRBJ2-1, with 8 bases matching TRBD2. J gave up 1 base and V 3 bases, and 8 bases lay outside the gene matches. Per the germline V gene, CDR1 is LNHNV and CDR2 is YYDKDF (reference sequence). The CDR3 sequence is 17 residues long. The CDR3 protein is CATSSPPGGGSYNEQFF. DNA of the CDR3: TGTGCCACCAGCAGCCCCCCCGGGGGGGGTTCCTACAATGAGCAGTTCTTC. Full variable domain (missing parts from reference TRBV15 and TRBJ2-1): DAMVIQNPRYQVTQFGKPVTLSCSQTLNHNVMYWYQQKSSQAPKLLFHYYDKDFNNEADTPDNFQSRRPNTSFCFLDIRSPGLGDTAMYLCATSSPPGGGSYNEQFFGPGTRLTVL.

This rearrangement joins TRBV18 to TRBJ1-4; possible D gene TRBD1, 5 bases. Trimming took 5 bases from V and 3 from J, leaving 10 bases between them. Per germline, CDR1 KGHSH and CDR2 LQKENI. The CDR3 is made up of 14 amino acids. CDR3 in DNA: TGTGCCAGCTCATTCAGACAGTCTAATGAAAAACTGTTTTTT. It codes for CASSFRQSNEKLFF. Full variable domain (outside the CDR3, taken from reference TRBV18 and TRBJ1-4): NAGVMQNPRHLVRRRGQEARLRCSPMKGHSHVYWYRQLPEEGLKFMVYLQKENIIDESGMPKERFSAEFPKEGPSILRIQQVVRGDSAAYFCASSFRQSNEKLFFGSGTQLSVL.

The chain joins TRBV5-4 to TRBJ1-2; 9 positions agree with TRBD1. The V and J ends lost 0 bases and 4 bases, in that order; junction bases with no gene match: 10. There are 17 residues in the CDR3. The germline gives CDR1 SGHNT, CDR2 YYREEE (reference sequence). CDR3 loop: CASSLGDRVWRGYGYTF. The CDR3 DNA follows: TGTGCCAGCAGCTTGGGGGACAGGGTGTGGAGGGGCTATGGCTACACCTTC.

The rearrangement joins TRBV19 to TRBJ2-1; 12 nucleotides match TRBD2. Trimming cost V 5 bases and J 4 bases; bases outside gene matches: 3. The CDR3 runs to 15 residues. Per germline, CDR1 LNHDA and CDR2 SQIVND (reference sequence). The CDR3 region is CASSRTSGEYNEQFF. CDR3 in DNA: TGTGCCAGTAGTCGGACTAGCGGGGAGTACAATGAGCAGTTCTTC.

The rearrangement links TRBV12-3 or TRBV12-4 to TRBJ1-1; D is unclear. V lost 6 bases, J lost 3 bases, and 11 bases lay in between. CDR3 length equals 13 residues. This chain's CDR3 is CASRGVRHTEAFF. The DNA for the CDR3 is TGTGCCAGCAGGGGCGTTAGACACACTGAAGCTTTCTTT.

The V call is TRBV19, the J call TRBJ1-6; D possibly corresponds to TRBD1 (6 bases). Germline-derived CDR1 and CDR2 are LNHDA and SQIVND (reference sequence). Between the trimmed V and J ends, which lost 5 bases and 10 bases, there was a span of 18 bases. The CDR3 runs 15 residues. Here the CDR3 reads CASSLDPTGRSPLHF. The CDR3 nucleotides read TGTGCCAGTAGTCTCGACCCGACAGGCCGATCACCCCTCCACTTT.

The V gene is TRBV27, the J gene TRBJ1-2; D is uncertain. V shed 2 bases and J shed 1 base, with 11 bases lying between them. Germline assignment: CDR1 MNHEY and CDR2 SMNVEV (reference sequence). This CDR3 contains 15 residues. The CDR3 sequence: CASSLRRDNNYGYTF. The CDR3 nucleotides are TGTGCCAGCAGTTTACGCCGTGACAATAACTATGGCTACACCTTC.

The chain has TRBV11-2 and TRBJ2-7, with TRBD2 matching over 9 bases. CDR1 and CDR2 (germline): SGHAT, FQNNGV. The V segment lost 0 bases and the J segment 3 bases; nucleotides outside the gene matches: 12. The CDR3 runs 18 residues. CDR3 protein: CASSLELAGLSKNYEQYF. The DNA for the CDR3 is TGTGCCAGCAGCTTAGAGCTAGCGGGACTCTCGAAAAACTACGAGCAGTACTTC.

This chain uses TRBV29-1 with TRBJ2-7, with unresolved D. The ends were cut back, 3 bases at V and 4 bases at J, with 7 bases in the middle. Germline V gives CDR1 SQVTM, CDR2 ANQGSEA. CDR3 length: 11 residues. The CDR3 DNA follows: TGCAGCGTTGAGAGTAATTACGAGCAGTACTTC. It is translated as CSVESNYEQYF.

The J gene is TRBJ1-1, the V gene TRBV3-1 (or the pseudogene TRBV3-2); D remains unclear. In germline, CDR1 is LGHDT, CDR2 YNNKEL (reference sequence). Trimming shortened V by 3 bases and J by 1 base, and 9 bases separated the two germline ends. The CDR3 contains 14 residues. CDR3: CASSHLLPNTEAFF. CDR3 bases: TGTGCCAGCAGCCATCTCCTACCGAACACTGAAGCTTTCTTT.

The chain couples TRBV19 to TRBJ2-7; TRBD1 might be the D (6 bases). CDR3 length: 14 residues. Trimming cost V 3 bases and J 3 bases, with 12 bases left between them. Germline values: CDR1 LNHDA, CDR2 SQIVND (reference sequence). The CDR3 sequence: CASSIPGTNYEQYF. DNA for the CDR3: TGTGCCAGTAGTATCCCCGGGACAAACTACGAGCAGTACTTC.

This chain links TRBV29-1 with TRBJ1-2, with 11 bases that match TRBD1. Germline V gene lookup returns CDR1 SQVTM and CDR2 ANQGSEA. This CDR3 is 14 amino acids long. After removal of 7 bases from V and 0 bases from J, the junction contained 4 bases not matched to a gene. This chain's CDR3 is CSAWTGGSNYGYTF. The CDR3 DNA reads as TGCAGCGCATGGACAGGGGGCTCTAACTATGGCTACACCTTC.

The chain has TRBV27 and TRBJ2-7; 9 nucleotides line up with TRBD1. The CDR3 covers 16 residues. V was pared by 5 bases and J by 0 bases, with 8 bases of the junction left unmatched. Germline CDR1 reads MNHEY; CDR2 reads SMNVEV (reference sequence). The CDR3 loop is CASSPTGTGISYEQYF. DNA for the CDR3: TGTGCCAGCAGTCCGACCGGGACAGGGATCTCCTACGAGCAGTACTTC.